The 5 T cell receptor beta chains in this list originate from one sample, sequenced in a study of CD8 T cells in Susac syndrome. Random hexamers were used to reverse transcribe the RNA input (about 0.5 to 1 ug). TCRdb fed the immunoSEQ multiplex PCR reads into MiXCR, producing one record per CDR3 protein. The sample has some 180,000 distinct CDR3 sequences; about 93% are singletons. The sequenced sample was CD4+ T cells from PBMCs. The receptors shown here come from a human donor with Susac syndrome.

This clonotype has a single count. This chain connects TRBV29-1 to TRBJ1-1, with D possibly TRBD1 on 5 matching bases. Looked up from germline, CDR1 is SQVTM and CDR2 is ANQGSEA. The V gene lost 7 bases and the J gene lost 1 base, with 7 bases spanning the gap. The CDR3 length is 11 residues. In DNA, the CDR3 is TGCAGCGCAGGACAGAACACTGAAGCTTTCTTT. It is translated as CSAGQNTEAFF.

In its sample, this clonotype was seen once. The chain carries TRBV20-1 and TRBJ2-5, with D perhaps TRBD2 (7 bases). Trimming stripped 4 bases from V and 1 base from J, with 19 bases between. CDR3 length: 16 amino acids. Germline values: CDR1 DFQATT, CDR2 SNEGSKA (reference sequence). CDR3 sequence reads: CSATRGAAGAQETQYF. The CDR3 region has the DNA TGCAGTGCTACCAGAGGAGCGGCGGGGGCCCAAGAGACCCAGTACTTC.

The V call is TRBV4-3, the J call TRBJ2-7; D unclear. The V and J ends lost 0 bases and 4 bases respectively, with 13 bases between them. The CDR3 covers 15 residues. From germline, CDR1 is LGHNA and CDR2 YSLEER. CDR3: CASSQEALVSYEQYF. CDR3 nucleotides: TGCGCCAGCAGCCAAGAAGCGCTAGTGTCGTACGAGCAGTACTTC.

The chain is built from TRBV28 and TRBJ2-6; D is uncertain. V was cut by 6 bases and J by 0 bases, with 9 bases left in between. Germline V gene sequence: CDR1 MDHEN, CDR2 SYDVKM. There are 15 residues in the CDR3. The CDR3 nucleotides are TGTGCCAGCAGGCCACAAAGCTCTGGGGCCAACGTCCTGACTTTC. Protein product: CASRPQSSGANVLTF.

The chain carries TRBV20-1 and TRBJ1-2; 9 bases align to TRBD1. CDR1 DFQATT and CDR2 SNEGSKA come from the germline V gene (reference sequence). J lost 6 bases, V lost 3 bases, and 20 bases had no gene match. The CDR3 sequence is 18 residues long. CDR3 in amino acids: CSARGTGQGRFYGDGYTF. The CDR3 DNA reads TGCAGTGCTAGGGGAACGGGACAGGGAAGGTTCTACGGTGATGGCTACACCTTC.